Listed below are T cell receptor beta chains from one sample, sequenced in a study of T cell changes during pregnancy in multiple sclerosis. Profiling relied on immunoSEQ multiplex PCR, and the TCRdb table lists in-frame clones only, not all of them. The sample gives more than 95,000 clones, around nine tenths of which show up once; around 0.92% is in the top ten. The source material was peripheral blood, sampled after pregnancy. The receptors shown here come from a female donor with multiple sclerosis, enrolled in a pregnancy study. The CDR3 runs from the conserved cysteine through the conserved F or W. The D gene is left open where the match is weak. Expanded clones get a size class; other rows say once, few or many, or leave the size out.

>-|TRBJ2-7|TRBV19|-
CASSIQGSYDYEQYF
TGTGCCAGTAGTATTCAGGGATCGTATGACTACGAGCAGTACTTC
>TRBD1|TRBJ2-7|TRBV5-4|-
CASSLDRGWFYEQYF
TGTGCCAGCAGCTTGGACAGGGGATGGTTCTACGAGCAGTACTTC
>TRBD2|TRBJ2-3|TRBV2|-
CASSGTSGRADTQYF
TGTGCCAGCAGTGGGACTAGCGGGAGGGCAGATACGCAGTATTTT
>-|TRBJ1-6|TRBV7-8|-
CASSFQGTNSPLHF
TGTGCCAGCAGCTTCCAGGGGACTAATTCACCCCTCCACTTT
>TRBD2|TRBJ2-5|TRBV13|-
CASSSSSGRPPETQYF
TGTGCCAGCAGCTCGTCCTCCGGGAGGCCCCCAGAGACCCAGTACTTC
>-|TRBJ2-3|TRBV4-3|-
CASSQDRRGPTDTQYF
TGCGCCAGCAGCCAAGATAGGAGGGGGCCGACAGATACGCAGTATTTT
>TRBD1|TRBJ1-2|TRBV18|-
CASSPRDRAQRGYTF
TGTGCCAGCTCACCACGGGACAGGGCTCAGCGTGGCTACACCTTC
>-|TRBJ2-4|TRBV29-1|-
CSVSGTYENIQYF
TGCAGCGTTTCCGGGACTTACGAAAACATTCAGTACTTC
>-|TRBJ2-3|TRBV4-2|-
CASSQTSRDSYRNTQYF
TGTGCCAGCAGCCAAACGTCCCGGGACTCCTATCGGAATACGCAGTATTTT
>TRBD2|TRBJ2-7|TRBV10-3|-
CAISEVGTSTKYEQYF
TGTGCCATCAGTGAGGTGGGGACTAGCACGAAGTACGAGCAGTACTTC
>TRBD1|TRBJ1-2|TRBV5-4|-
CASSISLDRPGYTF
TGTGCCAGCAGCATATCTCTGGACAGGCCCGGCTACACCTTC
>-|TRBJ1-5|TRBV5-5|-
CASSLYGDQPQHF
TGTGCCAGCAGCTTATACGGGGATCAGCCCCAGCATTTT
>-|TRBJ1-5|TRBV27|-
CASSFIRGHQPQHF
TGTGCCAGCAGTTTTATCAGGGGCCATCAGCCCCAGCATTTT
>TRBD1|TRBJ1-2|TRBV7-2|-
CASSLVQGASSEGYTF
TGTGCCAGCAGCTTGGTCCAGGGGGCAAGTTCGGAAGGCTACACCTTC
>TRBD2|TRBJ2-7|TRBV5-4|-
CASSLAPGLGSDEQYF
TGTGCCAGCAGCTTGGCTCCGGGACTAGGGTCTGACGAGCAGTACTTC
>TRBD1|TRBJ1-1|TRBV9|-
CASSVVDRGRTEAFF
TGTGCCAGCAGCGTAGTAGACAGGGGGCGCACTGAAGCTTTCTTT
>TRBD2|TRBJ2-7|TRBV7-9|once
CASSPGGGAGGYEQYF
TGTGCCAGCAGCCCGGGGGGTGGGGCGGGAGGCTACGAGCAGTACTTC
>-|TRBJ1-2|TRBV11-1|-
CASSWDTYGYTF
TGTGCCAGCAGCTGGGACACCTATGGCTACACCTTC
>-|TRBJ1-2|TRBV18|-
CASSLSSLDGGYTF
TGTGCCAGCTCACTAAGTAGCCTCGACGGTGGCTACACCTTC
>TRBD1|TRBJ1-2|TRBV6-6|-
CASSSRQGPHGYTF
TGTGCCAGCAGTTCTCGACAGGGGCCACATGGCTACACCTTC
>-|TRBJ1-2|TRBV25-1|-
CASSGGGKGGYTF
TGTGCCAGCAGCGGGGGAGGGAAGGGGGGCTACACCTTC
>-|TRBJ1-6|TRBV7-6|-
CASSLTEPTSSYNSPLHF
TGTGCCAGCAGCCTGACAGAACCTACAAGCTCCTATAATTCACCCCTCCACTTT